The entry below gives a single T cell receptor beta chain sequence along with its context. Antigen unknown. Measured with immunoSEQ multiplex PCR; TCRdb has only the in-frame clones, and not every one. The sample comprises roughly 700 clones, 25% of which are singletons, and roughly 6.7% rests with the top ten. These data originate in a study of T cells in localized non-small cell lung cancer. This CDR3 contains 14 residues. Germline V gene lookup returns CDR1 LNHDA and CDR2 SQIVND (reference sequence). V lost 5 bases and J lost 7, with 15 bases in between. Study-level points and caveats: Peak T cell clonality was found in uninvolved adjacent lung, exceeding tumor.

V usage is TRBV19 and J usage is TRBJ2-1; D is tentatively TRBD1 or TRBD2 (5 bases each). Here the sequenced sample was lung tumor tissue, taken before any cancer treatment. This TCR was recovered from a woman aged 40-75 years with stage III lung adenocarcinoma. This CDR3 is CASSLWGSGNEQFF. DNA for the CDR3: TGTGCCAGTAGTTTATGGGGGTCAGGGAATGAGCAGTTCTTC.